This paragraph reports one T cell receptor beta chain. Its antigen remains unknown. With 6 bases clipped from V and 4 bases from J, the junction kept 5 bases outside the gene matches. The CDR3 sequence is 14 residues long. Per germline, CDR1 SNHLY and CDR2 FYNNEI. PCR involved 60 Vbeta and 13 Jbeta primers. Methods used by the authors: Later, roughly 77 million unique TCR beta chains were counted in an analysis, and some 11 million of them were shared. Some clones are missing from TCRdb's copy, which holds only in-frame ones; the method was immunoSEQ multiplex PCR. Clonal size and the V and J genes are those of that table, whereas D and trimming came from the DNA. This sample's clone table lists roughly 30,000 clones. This sample is drawn from a study of cytomegalovirus exposure and HLA in healthy donors. General study findings and limits: Of the V segments, some could not be distinguished, including TRBV6-2 and TRBV6-3, and were excluded. The presence/absence work took it that sequencing depth was about the same across donors. At a 0.05 false discovery rate, a later analysis found 16,951 TCR beta sequences to be associated with HLA alleles.

Sequenced material: PBMCs. This clonotype originated in a female donor in good health and CMV-seronegative. The gene calls are TRBV2 and TRBJ1-5; TRBD1 aligns across 8 bases. In nucleotides, the CDR3 is TGTGCCAGCAGCCCGGACAGGGTAAATCAGCCCCAGCATTTT. Translated: CASSPDRVNQPQHF. Full variable domain (missing parts from reference TRBV2 and TRBJ1-5): EPEVTQTPSHQVTQMGQEVILRCVPISNHLYFYWYRQILGQKVEFLVSFYNNEISEKSEIFDDQFSVERPDGSNFTLKIRSTKLEDSAMYFCASSPDRVNQPQHFGDGTRLSIL.